One and the same sample provided the 28 T cell receptor beta chains below, sequenced in a study of blood T cell repertoires in COVID-19. The data were produced by immunoSEQ multiplex PCR, yet TCRdb's version contains in-frame clones alone and is incomplete. The sample lists under 200,000 clones; about 86% were seen once. The sample consisted of peripheral blood. These receptor sequences come from a man aged 18 to 29 with active or convalescent COVID-19.

This chain uses TRBV11-3 with TRBJ2-1, with D possibly being TRBD1 (5 bases). Between the trimmed V and J ends, which lost 1 base and 5 bases, there was a span of 18 bases. CDR3 length equals 17 residues. Germline CDR1 is SGHNT and CDR2 is YENEEA. The chain's CDR3 is CASSLGRRDREDNEQFF. In DNA form, the CDR3 reads TGTGCCAGCAGCTTAGGTCGCCGTGACAGAGAAGACAATGAGCAGTTCTTC.

This clone appeared a single time. The V gene is TRBV5-4, the J gene TRBJ2-5; TRBD2 agrees at 9 bases. The junction had 15 bases not matched to a gene; V was cut back by 4 bases and J by 5 bases. The CDR3 is 17 residues long. Germline CDR1 and CDR2: SGHNT and YYREEE (reference sequence). This CDR3 reads CASSRLAAGAPSETQYF. The DNA for the CDR3 is TGTGCCAGCAGCAGACTAGCGGCGGGGGCGCCCTCCGAGACCCAGTACTTC.

The chain has TRBV7-9 and TRBJ1-3; possibly TRBD1 for D (5 bases). The CDR3 is made up of 13 amino acids. V lost 10 bases to trimming and J lost 4 bases, with 14 bases between them. The germline V gene encodes CDR1 SEHNR and CDR2 FQNEAQ (reference sequence). The CDR3, as DNA: TGTGCCACCATAATCGACAGCGGAAACACCATATATTTT. Residues: CATIIDSGNTIYF.

This clone was seen only a few times. This rearrangement joins TRBV6-5 to TRBJ1-2; TRBD1 matches at 7 bases. The CDR3 extends over 15 amino acids. Germline lookup yields CDR1 MNHEY and CDR2 SVGAGI. The V gene end was trimmed by 6 bases and the J gene end by 1 base; junction bases not matched to a gene: 8. CDR3 sequence: CASRSTGAINYGYTF. The CDR3 DNA reads as TGTGCCAGCAGGAGTACAGGGGCCATTAACTATGGCTACACCTTC.

This clone was found a few times. The chain joins TRBV29-1 to TRBJ1-1; D gene uncertain. Per germline, CDR1 SQVTM and CDR2 ANQGSEA. The CDR3 spans 13 residues. Trimming pared 4 bases from V and 0 bases from J, leaving 9 bases between. CDR3 in amino acids: CSVVTVMNTEAFF. Written as DNA, the CDR3 is TGCAGCGTTGTTACGGTCATGAACACTGAAGCTTTCTTT.

This chain uses TRBV27 with TRBJ1-1; maybe TRBD1 (5 bases). The CDR3 spans 14 residues. Germline CDR1 and CDR2: MNHEY and SMNVEV (reference sequence). Trimming shortened V by 5 bases and J by 5 bases, and 15 bases separated the two germline ends. CDR3 residues: CASSPSGGWTEAFF. The CDR3 bases are TGTGCCAGCAGTCCCTCGGGGGGATGGACTGAAGCTTTCTTT.

V is TRBV15 and J is TRBJ2-2, with D maybe TRBD1 (6 bases). The germline V gene has CDR1 LNHNV and CDR2 YYDKDF (reference sequence). V was trimmed by 6 bases and J by 7 bases, leaving 15 bases between them. The CDR3 has 14 residues. The CDR3 loop reads CATSSSGAGGELFF. CDR3 nucleotide sequence: TGTGCCACCAGTTCTTCAGGGGCGGGCGGGGAGCTGTTTTTT.

The table lists this clone with a count of one. The sample has other DNA sequences that encode this CDR3 too. This chain joins TRBV7-9 and TRBJ2-5; a weak D match, TRBD2 (6 bases). The CDR3 is made up of 13 amino acids. The germline V gene has CDR1 SEHNR and CDR2 FQNEAQ (reference sequence). The ends were cut back, 0 bases at V and 5 bases at J, with 7 bases in the middle. CDR3 coding DNA: TGTGCCAGCAGCTTAGCGGGGGGTGAGACCCAGTACTTC. Translating it yields CASSLAGGETQYF.

The gene calls are TRBV7-9 and TRBJ1-5; D possibly corresponds to TRBD1 (5 bases). V lost 1 base and J lost 3, with 13 bases in between. Germline loops: CDR1 SEHNR, CDR2 FQNEAQ (reference sequence). The CDR3 loop spans 16 amino acids. CDR3 sequence: CASSLVGGGDNQPQHF. In DNA, the CDR3 is TGTGCCAGCAGCTTAGTTGGGGGAGGGGACAATCAGCCCCAGCATTTT.

V usage is TRBV24-1 and J usage is TRBJ2-2, with TRBD2 matching 8 bases. CDR1 is KGHDR and CDR2 is SFDVKD in the germline V gene. Germline trimming cut 4 bases from V and 4 bases from J; bases unmatched to any gene: 7. CDR3 size: 16 residues. CDR3 region: CATSDPGRASTGELFF. CDR3 bases: TGTGCCACCAGTGACCCCGGGAGGGCAAGCACCGGGGAGCTGTTTTTT.

V and J are TRBV2 and TRBJ2-3, with unresolved D. Trimming pared 4 bases from V and 3 bases from J, leaving 5 bases between. The CDR3 consists of 12 residues. From germline, CDR1 is SNHLY and CDR2 FYNNEI. In DNA form, the CDR3 reads TGTGCCAGCAGTGGCAGAACAGATACGCAGTATTTT. Translation gives CASSGRTDTQYF.

The chain is built from TRBV11-2 and TRBJ1-5, with 8 bases lining up with TRBD1. The germline gives CDR1 SGHAT, CDR2 FQNNGV. The CDR3 extends over 14 amino acids. The V gene end was trimmed by 5 bases and the J gene end by 7 bases; junction bases not matched to a gene: 7. The chain's CDR3 is CASSLDREGQPQHF. Here the CDR3 DNA reads TGTGCCAGCAGCCTGGACAGGGAGGGGCAGCCCCAGCATTTT. Full variable domain (rest looked up from reference TRBV11-2 and TRBJ1-5): EAGVAQSPRYKIIEKRQSVAFWCNPISGHATLYWYQQILGQGPKLLIQFQNNGVVDDSQLPKDRFSAERLKGVDSTLKIQPAKLEDSAVYLCASSLDREGQPQHFGDGTRLSIL.

The chain carries TRBV6-5 and TRBJ1-1; tentatively, D is TRBD1 (5 bases). The germline CDR1 and CDR2 sequences are MNHEY and SVGAGI. Trimming pared 3 bases from V and 4 bases from J, leaving 12 bases between. The CDR3 extends over 14 amino acids. CDR3: CASSYLGRVTEAFF. The CDR3 DNA follows: TGTGCCAGCAGTTATTTGGGCAGGGTCACTGAAGCTTTCTTT.

This rearrangement joins TRBV4-1 to TRBJ2-2; D might be TRBD1 (6 bases). V shed 4 bases and J shed 6 bases, with 21 bases lying between them. Germline loops: CDR1 MGHRA, CDR2 YSYEKL. CDR3 length: 17 residues. The CDR3 loop is CASSPPPGHQGPGELFF. The CDR3 DNA follows: TGCGCCAGCAGCCCCCCTCCGGGACACCAAGGACCCGGGGAGCTGTTTTTT.

This CDR3 is CASSMRGGSFNEQFF. The CDR3 coding sequence is TGTGCCAGCAGCATGCGGGGGGGCAGTTTTAATGAGCAGTTCTTC. The chain joins TRBV5-6 to TRBJ2-1; TRBD2 aligns across 9 bases. The trim removed 4 bases at V and 7 bases at J, leaving 9 bases unmatched. The CDR3 length is 15 residues. CDR1 is SGHDT, CDR2 YYEEEE, per germline.

This rearrangement joins TRBV7-6 to TRBJ1-6; 8 bases agree with TRBD1. J gave up 6 bases and V 5 bases, and 9 bases lay outside the gene matches. This CDR3 is built from 16 residues. CDR1 and CDR2 (germline): SGHVS, FNYEAQ. As DNA, the CDR3 is TGTGCCAGCAGCCCGGACAGGGCCCTCTTTAATTCACCCCTCCACTTT. This sequence encodes CASSPDRALFNSPLHF. The variable domain in full, completed from reference TRBV7-6 and TRBJ1-6, reads GAGVSQSPRYKVTKRGQDVALRCDPISGHVSLYWYRQALGQGPEFLTYFNYEAQQDKSGLPNDRFSAERPEGSISTLTIQRTEQRDSAMYRCASSPDRALFNSPLHFGNGTRLTVT.

The chain is built from TRBV7-8 and TRBJ1-1; 9 bases fit TRBD1. The V segment lost 5 bases and the J segment 1 base; nucleotides outside the gene matches: 11. CDR1 is SGHVS and CDR2 is FQNEAQ in the germline V gene. This CDR3 is built from 17 residues. For the CDR3, the DNA is TGTGCCAGCAGCCTCCGGACAGGGGTGGTCGGGAACACTGAAGCTTTCTTT. This gives the protein CASSLRTGVVGNTEAFF.

The chain has TRBV7-2 and TRBJ1-3, with D unclear. Germline V gives CDR1 SGHTA, CDR2 FQGNSA. This CDR3 region has 14 residues. V lost 3 bases and J lost 4, with 10 bases in between. CDR3 sequence (DNA): TGTGCCAGCAGCTTTGGAGGAGGCGGAAACACCATATATTTT. It specifies CASSFGGGGNTIYF.

The rearrangement joins TRBV6-2 or TRBV6-3 to TRBJ2-1; 8 nucleotides agree with TRBD2. V trimming: 5 bases; J trimming: 5 bases; junction bases outside the gene matches: 17. The CDR3 runs 18 residues. Germline loops: CDR1 MNHEY, CDR2 SVGEGT. This CDR3 reads CASSTNGHLAGDNNEQFF. CDR3 nucleotides: TGTGCCAGCAGTACGAACGGCCACCTAGCGGGTGACAACAATGAGCAGTTCTTC.

The genes are TRBV19 and TRBJ2-3, with D perhaps matching TRBD1 (5 bases). The CDR3 length is 14 residues. The germline V gene encodes CDR1 LNHDA and CDR2 SQIVND (reference sequence). Trimming left V 7 bases short and J 0 bases short, with 11 bases between. CDR3 bases: TGTGCCAGTAAAGCCCAGGGCAGCACAGATACGCAGTATTTT. Translation gives CASKAQGSTDTQYF.

The J gene is TRBJ1-2, the V gene TRBV6-1; D not certain. This CDR3 has 12 amino acids. The germline CDR1 and CDR2 sequences are MNHNS and SASEGT. Between the trimmed V and J ends, which lost 8 bases and 3 bases, there was a span of 10 bases. Written as DNA, the CDR3 is TGTGCCAGCGAGGAGAAACACTATGGCTACACCTTC. Its protein product is CASEEKHYGYTF.

The table lists this clone with a few counts. The chain recombines TRBV19 with TRBJ2-5; 7 bases fit TRBD2. V was clipped by 2 bases and J by 5 bases; unmatched bases: 11. The CDR3 runs to 16 residues. Germline CDR1 reads LNHDA; CDR2 reads SQIVND (reference sequence). CDR3 bases: TGTGCCAGTAGTATAATGGAAGGCGGGAGAGGGGAGACCCAGTACTTC. The encoded protein is CASSIMEGGRGETQYF. Combining the CDR3 with reference TRBV19 and TRBJ2-5 gives the whole variable domain DGGITQSPKYLFRKEGQNVTLSCEQNLNHDAMYWYRQDPGQGLRLIYYSQIVNDFQKGDIAEGYSVSREKKESFPLTVTSAQKNPTAFYLCASSIMEGGRGETQYFGPGTRLLVL.

The chain recombines TRBV11-3 with TRBJ2-7; TRBD2 aligns across 10 bases. V shed 7 bases and J 4 bases; nucleotides not matched to a gene: 4. The germline CDR1 and CDR2 sequences are SGHNT and YENEEA. The CDR3 covers 13 residues. The CDR3 nucleotides read TGTGCCAGCAACCGAGCGGGAGGGTACGAGCAGTACTTC. This sequence encodes CASNRAGGYEQYF. Using reference TRBV11-3 and TRBJ2-7 for the parts outside the CDR3, the full variable domain is EAGVVQSPRYKIIEKKQPVAFWCNPISGHNTLYWYLQNLGQGPELLIRYENEEAVDDSQLPKDRFSAERLKGVDSTLKIQPAELGDSAVYLCASNRAGGYEQYFGPGTRLTVT.

The V call is TRBV30, the J call TRBJ2-1; TRBD2 might be the D (5 bases). V dropped 0 bases and J dropped 2 bases, with 14 bases sitting between them. The CDR3 extends over 16 amino acids. Germline-derived CDR1 and CDR2 are GTSNPN and SVGIG (reference sequence). CDR3 DNA sequence: TGTGCCTGGAGTGTAAGGCGGGCACCGACCTACAATGAGCAGTTCTTC. This sequence encodes CAWSVRRAPTYNEQFF.

The chain recombines TRBV3-1 (or the pseudogene TRBV3-2) with TRBJ2-1; TRBD2 matches at 8 bases. The CDR3 length is 15 residues. Trimming at V came to 0 bases and at J to 10 bases, leaving 8 bases not matched to a gene. Germline CDR1 reads LGHDT; CDR2 reads YNNKEL (reference sequence). Here the CDR3 DNA reads TGTGCCAGCAGCCAAGATGGGACTAGAGGTCGGGAGCAGTTCTTC. The encoded protein is CASSQDGTRGREQFF.

J is TRBJ1-1 and V is TRBV12-3 or TRBV12-4; D possibly corresponds to TRBD1 (5 bases). Trimming left V 7 bases short and J 0 bases short, with 9 bases between. The CDR3 consists of 13 residues. CDR3 residues: CASTATVNTEAFF. The CDR3 DNA is TGTGCCAGCACCGCGACAGTGAACACTGAAGCTTTCTTT.

J is TRBJ2-6 and V is TRBV7-6; 7 bases agree with TRBD1. This CDR3 is built from 17 residues. CDR1 and CDR2 from the germline V gene are SGHVS and FNYEAQ. V lost 4 bases and J lost 4; bases outside the gene matches: 10. The CDR3 is CASSSSTGKEGANVLTF. The CDR3 DNA follows: TGTGCCAGCAGCTCTTCGACAGGGAAGGAGGGGGCCAACGTCCTGACTTTC.

The chain has TRBV5-1 and TRBJ2-7; D possibly corresponds to TRBD2 (6 bases). The CDR3 has 15 residues. The germline CDR1 and CDR2 sequences are SGHRS and YFSETQ. The ends were cut back, 1 base at V and 2 bases at J, with 13 bases in the middle. The CDR3 DNA reads TGCGCCAGCAGCTTGTGGTGGGAGGAACCCTACGAGCAGTACTTC. Translating it yields CASSLWWEEPYEQYF.